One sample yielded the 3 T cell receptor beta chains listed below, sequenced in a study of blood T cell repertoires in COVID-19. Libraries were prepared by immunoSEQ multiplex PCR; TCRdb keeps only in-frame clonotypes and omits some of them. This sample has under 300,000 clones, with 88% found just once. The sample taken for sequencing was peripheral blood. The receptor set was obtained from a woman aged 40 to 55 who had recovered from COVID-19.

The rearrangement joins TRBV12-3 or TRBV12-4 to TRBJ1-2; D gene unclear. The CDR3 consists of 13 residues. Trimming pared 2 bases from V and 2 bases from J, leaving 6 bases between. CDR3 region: CASSLSRNYGYTF. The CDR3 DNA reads TGTGCCAGCAGTTTAAGCAGGAACTATGGCTACACCTTC.

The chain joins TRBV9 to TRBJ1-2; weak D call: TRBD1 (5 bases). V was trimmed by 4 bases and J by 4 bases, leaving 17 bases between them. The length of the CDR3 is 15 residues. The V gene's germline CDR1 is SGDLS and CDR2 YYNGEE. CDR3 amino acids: CASSSSSQGAYGYTF. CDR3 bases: TGTGCCAGCAGCTCCTCTTCCCAGGGTGCCTATGGCTACACCTTC. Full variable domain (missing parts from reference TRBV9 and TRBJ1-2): DSGVTQTPKHLITATGQRVTLRCSPRSGDLSVYWYQQSLDQGLQFLIQYYNGEERAKGNILERFSAQQFPDLHSELNLSSLELGDSALYFCASSSSSQGAYGYTFGSGTRLTVV.

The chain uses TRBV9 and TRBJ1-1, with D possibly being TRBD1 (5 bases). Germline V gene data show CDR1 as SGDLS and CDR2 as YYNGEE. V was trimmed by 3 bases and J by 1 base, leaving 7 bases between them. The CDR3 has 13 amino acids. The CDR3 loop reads CASSAGGNTEAFF. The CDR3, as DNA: TGTGCCAGCAGCGCCGGGGGGAACACTGAAGCTTTCTTT.